This TCR beta chain was observed in a study of post-analysis software for immune sequencing data. Study details: The disease courses covered relapsing-remitting, secondary progressive and progressive-relapsing multiple sclerosis. Study-level points and caveats: With F measure, samples from one preparation batch clustered together strongly. Elevated frequency relative to controls characterized four to six TRBV segments in patients, TRBV5-6, TRBV5-1 and TRBV20-1 among them. Significantly lower normalized Chao1 diversity was found in patients with multiple sclerosis relative to controls.

On this clonotype: The antigen is undetermined.

Trimming took off 6 bases at V and 2 bases at J, with 17 bases between the two ends. Germline V gene sequence: CDR1 LNHNV, CDR2 YYDKDF (reference sequence). This CDR3 contains 16 residues. Incorporated into the TCR beta cDNA libraries were unique molecular identifiers, which served to reduce PCR and sequencing biases. Starting from approximately 1 to 10 million T cells, the study yielded approximately 460,000 cDNA molecules. A single record per CDR3 protein comes from TCRdb applying MiXCR to the PCR reads. The data hold about 540,000 distinct CDR3 sequences, with around a third observed a single time.

This receptor was obtained from a girl under 18 with multiple sclerosis. The gene calls are TRBV15 and TRBJ1-5, with no clear D. Sequences were obtained from blood. The CDR3 loop reads CATSGVGWSGNQPQHF. DNA for the CDR3: TGTGCCACCAGTGGAGTCGGCTGGTCGGGCAATCAGCCCCAGCATTTT.